The next 26 T cell receptor beta chains were all read from a single sample in a study of spatial heterogeneity in lung cancer. Their target antigens are unknown. The time point: sample taken at primary tumor resection. Whole-study results and caveats: Expanded alpha and beta TCR counts within tumors tracked tumor mutation counts.

TCRdb re-derived calls from the 5' RACE reads in MiXCR, one entry per CDR3 protein. The sample has 9,000 to 10,000 distinct CDR3 sequences; about 6.5% are singletons. Sequenced material: lung tumor tissue, taken at surgery. These receptor sequences come from a female donor with early-stage non-small cell lung cancer.

The chain is built from TRBV20-1 and TRBJ1-3; TRBD1 is a possible D gene (5 bases). The ends were cut back, 3 bases at V and 2 bases at J, with 11 bases in the middle. Per germline, CDR1 DFQATT and CDR2 SNEGSKA (reference sequence). The CDR3 covers 14 residues. Written as DNA, the CDR3 is TGCAGTGCTAGTGGGGGGGAAGCTGGAAACACCATATATTTT. Protein product: CSASGGEAGNTIYF.

This clonotype has just a few counts. This chain connects TRBV19 to TRBJ1-2; D call uncertain. Germline CDR1 is LNHDA and CDR2 is SQIVND (reference sequence). CDR3 size: 11 residues. Trimming removed 7 bases from V and 8 bases from J, with 11 bases in between. CDR3 bases: TGTGCCAGTACCGAGGGTGGCGGCTACACCTTC. Encoded protein: CASTEGGGYTF.

This clonotype was found many times. This chain links TRBV5-1 with TRBJ1-5; D gene unclear. This CDR3 is built from 18 residues. Trimming cost V 1 base and J 0 bases, with 17 bases left between them. Germline CDR1 SGHRS, CDR2 YFSETQ. CDR3 residues: CASSLSPSLGASNQPQHF. The CDR3 nucleotides are TGCGCCAGCAGCTTGAGCCCGAGCCTCGGCGCTAGCAATCAGCCCCAGCATTTT.

In its sample, this clonotype was seen once. This may come from a read error, since a much larger clone is one base off. The J gene is TRBJ2-1, the V gene TRBV7-6; 10 bases agree with TRBD1. Per the germline V gene, CDR1 is SGHVS and CDR2 is FNYEAQ. CDR3 size: 15 residues. V was clipped by 5 bases and J by 8 bases; unmatched bases: 9. CDR3 sequence: CASSQGQGDYDEQFF. DNA of the CDR3: TGTGCCAGCAGCCAAGGACAGGGGGATTACGATGAGCAGTTCTTC.

The chain carries TRBV7-2 and TRBJ2-5; tentatively, D is TRBD1 (6 bases). The CDR3 contains 15 residues. Trimming removed 4 bases at V and 5 bases at J, with 17 bases between. Germline V CDR1 and CDR2: SGHTA, FQGNSA. The CDR3 DNA reads as TGTGCCAGCAGCTCCCGAAGGTCCCAGGGGGAGACCCAGTACTTC. Its translation is CASSSRRSQGETQYF.

This clonotype was detected ten times or more. The rearrangement uses TRBV13 and TRBJ2-7; D unresolved. Germline values: CDR1 PRHDT, CDR2 FYEKMQ (reference sequence). Trimming shortened V by 5 bases and J by 7 bases, and 15 bases separated the two germline ends. CDR3 size: 13 residues. The CDR3 region has the DNA TGTGCCAGCAGCCCCCTAGGGCTCCGGGAGCAGTACTTC. Amino acids: CASSPLGLREQYF.

This clonotype was detected only a few times. V is TRBV29-1 and J is TRBJ2-2; D is uncertain. Germline-derived CDR1 and CDR2 are SQVTM and ANQGSEA. Trimming removed 7 bases at V and 1 base at J, with 4 bases between. CDR3 length equals 11 residues. The CDR3 spells CSGRNTGELFF. Here the CDR3 DNA reads TGCAGCGGACGGAACACCGGGGAGCTGTTTTTT.

This clonotype was seen ten or more times. V usage is TRBV18 and J usage is TRBJ2-1; 7 nucleotides line up with TRBD1. This CDR3 is 16 amino acids long. CDR1 is KGHSH and CDR2 is LQKENI in the germline V gene. After removal of 3 bases from V and 0 bases from J, the junction contained 5 bases not matched to a gene. CDR3 sequence reads: CASSPGTATSYNEQFF. The CDR3 DNA sequence: TGTGCCAGCTCACCGGGGACAGCCACCTCCTACAATGAGCAGTTCTTC.

There are many counts of this clonotype. This rearrangement joins TRBV9 to TRBJ1-6, with D unresolved. CDR1 and CDR2 from the germline V gene are SGDLS and YYNGEE. CDR3 length: 13 residues. Trimming cost V 0 bases and J 7 bases, with 5 bases left between them. The CDR3 DNA follows: TGTGCCAGCAGCGTAGAATGGAATTCACCCCTCCACTTT. The encoded protein is CASSVEWNSPLHF.

This clonotype was counted ten times or more. This chain joins TRBV20-1 and TRBJ2-5; unclear D gene. Germline V lookup: CDR1 DFQATT, CDR2 SNEGSKA (reference sequence). This CDR3 region has 13 residues. Trimming removed 3 bases at V and 0 bases at J, with 8 bases between. The CDR3 protein is CSARKQNQETQYF. In DNA form, the CDR3 reads TGCAGTGCTAGGAAGCAGAACCAAGAGACCCAGTACTTC.

This clonotype was detected many times. This sequence joins TRBV28 and TRBJ1-6; TRBD1 aligns across 7 bases. Germline V CDR1 and CDR2: MDHEN, SYDVKM. This CDR3 spans 16 amino acids. J lost 10 bases, V lost 5 bases, and 14 bases had no gene match. The CDR3 region is CASSTPRQGEDSPLHF. CDR3 in DNA: TGTGCCAGCAGTACCCCCAGACAGGGCGAGGACTCACCCCTCCACTTT.

There are many counts of this clonotype. V usage is TRBV13 and J usage is TRBJ1-2, with unresolved D. CDR1 PRHDT and CDR2 FYEKMQ come from the germline V gene (reference sequence). The CDR3 consists of 13 residues. V gave up 3 bases and J gave up 4 bases, with 9 bases separating them. The CDR3 nucleotides are TGTGCCAGCAGCTTGGGTGAACGCTATGGCTACACCTTC. This translates into CASSLGERYGYTF.

The rearrangement uses TRBV7-9 and TRBJ1-1; D perhaps matches TRBD1 (5 bases). Germline-derived CDR1 and CDR2 are SEHNR and FQNEAQ (reference sequence). The CDR3 runs 13 residues. V was shortened by 1 base and J by 9 bases, with 12 bases between the two germline ends. The CDR3 loop reads CASSLGYTGQAFF. The DNA for the CDR3 is TGTGCCAGCAGCTTAGGGTATACGGGACAAGCTTTCTTT.

This clonotype is medium-sized within its sample. The V and J genes are TRBV20-1 and TRBJ2-5; D possibly corresponds to TRBD2 (6 bases). This CDR3 contains 12 residues. V lost 4 bases and J 7 bases, leaving 13 bases between the germline ends. The germline gives CDR1 DFQATT, CDR2 SNEGSKA (reference sequence). As DNA, the CDR3 is TGCAGTGCTAAGGACTATTCAGCGACCCAGTACTTC. Protein product: CSAKDYSATQYF.

In its sample, this clonotype was seen many times. The rearrangement joins TRBV7-9 to TRBJ1-1; D not resolved. Germline V gene lookup returns CDR1 SEHNR and CDR2 FQNEAQ (reference sequence). V was trimmed by 5 bases and J by 0 bases, leaving 7 bases between them. CDR3 size: 13 residues. The CDR3 protein is CASSREVNTEAFF. CDR3 in DNA: TGTGCCAGCAGCCGGGAGGTGAACACTGAAGCTTTCTTT.

This clonotype is deemed medium-sized. The V call is TRBV7-2, the J call TRBJ1-5; 7 bases fit TRBD1. From germline, CDR1 is SGHTA and CDR2 FQGNSA. CDR3 length: 15 amino acids. The V and J ends lost 1 base and 3 bases, in that order; junction bases with no gene match: 3. CDR3 DNA sequence: TGTGCCAGCAGCTTAGTACAGGGGATCAATCAGCCCCAGCATTTT. Protein sequence: CASSLVQGINQPQHF.

This clonotype has ten or more counts. This chain joins TRBV20-1 and TRBJ1-2; 8 nucleotides agree with TRBD1. The V gene end was trimmed by 7 bases and the J gene end by 7 bases; junction bases not matched to a gene: 11. This CDR3 spans 13 amino acids. The germline V gene encodes CDR1 DFQATT and CDR2 SNEGSKA (reference sequence). The CDR3: CSDEMQGALGYTF. CDR3 DNA: TGCAGTGATGAGATGCAGGGGGCGCTTGGCTACACCTTC.

This clonotype is categorized as medium-sized. This chain joins TRBV6-5 and TRBJ2-5; D not resolved. CDR3 size: 13 residues. The V gene lost 4 bases and the J gene lost 4 bases, with 10 bases spanning the gap. The germline V gene has CDR1 MNHEY and CDR2 SVGAGI. The CDR3 sequence: CASSSLGGETQYF. The CDR3 DNA reads TGTGCCAGCAGTTCCTTAGGTGGAGAGACCCAGTACTTC.

This clonotype has a count of ten or more. The genes are TRBV12-3 or TRBV12-4 and TRBJ2-1, with 7 bases aligning to TRBD2. Losses at the gene ends were 6 bases for V and 14 bases for J; bases not matched to a gene: 10. The CDR3 is 12 amino acids. In nucleotides, the CDR3 is TGTGCCAGCAGCCCCACCGGGACTACAGAGTTCTTC. Encoded protein: CASSPTGTTEFF.

This clonotype is categorized as medium-sized. This CDR3 is CSAIPTGLSSYEQYV. CDR3 coding DNA: TGCAGTGCTATCCCCACAGGGTTGAGCTCCTACGAGCAGTACGTC. J is TRBJ2-7 and V is TRBV20-1, with a tentative D call TRBD1 (6 bases). This CDR3 region has 15 residues. Trimming shortened V by 4 bases and J by 0 bases, and 16 bases separated the two germline ends. CDR1 and CDR2 (germline): DFQATT, SNEGSKA (reference sequence).

In its sample, this clonotype was seen many times. This rearrangement joins TRBV18 to TRBJ1-1; D gene uncertain. V lost 3 bases and J 2 bases, leaving 10 bases between the germline ends. The CDR3 loop spans 14 amino acids. CDR1 KGHSH and CDR2 LQKENI come from the germline V gene. This chain's CDR3 is CASSPPSGNTEAFF. The CDR3 DNA reads as TGTGCCAGCTCACCCCCCTCCGGAAACACTGAAGCTTTCTTT.

This clonotype is large in the sample. This sequence joins TRBV28 and TRBJ1-3; the D is unclear. Trimming pared 5 bases from V and 3 bases from J, leaving 8 bases between. This CDR3 spans 13 amino acids. Germline values: CDR1 MDHEN, CDR2 SYDVKM. CDR3 bases: TGTGCCAGCAGTCCAAGTGGTGGAAACACCATATATTTT. This codes for CASSPSGGNTIYF.

This clonotype has only a few counts. This chain joins TRBV12-3 or TRBV12-4 and TRBJ2-2; 9 nucleotides match TRBD1. Trimming took 6 bases from V and 2 from J; bases not matched to a gene: 7. CDR3 length equals 16 residues. Written as DNA, the CDR3 is TGTGCCAGCAGACCGGGACAGGGTTTTAACACCGGGGAGCTGTTTTTT. Translating gives CASRPGQGFNTGELFF.

In its sample, this clonotype was seen many times. The gene calls are TRBV5-5 and TRBJ1-6, with D uncertain. Trimming removed 1 base at V and 7 bases at J, with 12 bases between. CDR1 and CDR2 (germline): SGHKS, YYEKEE (reference sequence). CDR3 length equals 15 residues. In DNA, the CDR3 is TGTGCCAGCAGCTTGAGTATAGAGGGAAATTCACCCCTCCACTTT. Encoded protein: CASSLSIEGNSPLHF.

This rearrangement joins TRBV7-9 to TRBJ2-3; TRBD1 agrees at 7 bases. Trimming took 1 base from V and 3 from J; bases not matched to a gene: 4. The germline gives CDR1 SEHNR, CDR2 FQNEAQ (reference sequence). This CDR3 contains 15 residues. This CDR3 reads CASSLVTGSTDTQYF. The CDR3 DNA follows: TGTGCCAGCAGCTTAGTGACAGGGTCGACAGATACGCAGTATTTT.

In its sample, this clonotype ranks as medium-sized. This chain uses TRBV30 with TRBJ2-7; tentative D call: TRBD2 (6 bases). V gave up 6 bases and J gave up 5 bases, with 20 bases separating them. The germline V gene encodes CDR1 GTSNPN and CDR2 SVGIG (reference sequence). There are 14 residues in the CDR3. The CDR3 sequence is CACLRVKTSNEQYF. CDR3 coding DNA: TGTGCCTGTCTTAGAGTCAAGACTAGTAACGAGCAGTACTTC.